The rows below give T cell receptor beta chains drawn from one sample of a study of CD8+CD57+ T cells in acquired aplastic anemia. MiXCR, applied by TCRdb to the reads, yields one record per CDR3 protein. Seen here are some 200,000 distinct CDR3 sequences, 40% to 55% observed once, and the top ten hold around a tenth. Material: sorted CD4+, CD8+, or CD8+CD57+ T cells (not recorded which) from PBMCs. Receptor source: a human donor with aplastic anemia. Both conserved end residues are part of each CDR3. The D gene is left open where the match is weak. Only some rows state a clone size, as once, few, many or a class for expanded clones.

cdr3_nt | cdr3_aa | clone_size | j_call | v_call | d_call | cdr3_length
TGCAGCGTTATGGTGTTCGGGCAGATAAGCGATAACTATGGCTACACCTTC | CSVMVFGQISDNYGYTF | few | TRBJ1-2 | TRBV29-1 | - | 17
TGTGCCAGCAGCTTTAGACAGCGAGAGACCCAGTACTTC | CASSFRQRETQYF | many | TRBJ2-5 | TRBV7-9 | - | 13
TGCAGCGTTGAAGGACTAGCGGGGGACAATGAGCAGTTCTTC | CSVEGLAGDNEQFF | - | TRBJ2-1 | TRBV29-1 | TRBD2 | 14
TGTGCCACCCCCGGGGGCGGGCTGAACACTGAAGCTTTCTTT | CATPGGGLNTEAFF | - | TRBJ1-1 | TRBV2 | - | 14
TGTGCCAGTAGTGTGGGGGACAGGGCGACACCCCTCCACTTT | CASSVGDRATPLHF | many | TRBJ1-6 | TRBV19 | TRBD1 | 14
TGTGCCTGGGACAGAGAGAACACTGAAGCTTTCTTT | CAWDRENTEAFF | - | TRBJ1-1 | TRBV7-3 | TRBD1 | 12
TGCGCCAGCAGCCAACCCAGGGGGCCCACCGGGGAGCTGTTTTTT | CASSQPRGPTGELFF | many | TRBJ2-2 | TRBV4-1 | TRBD1 | 15
TGTGCCAGCAGATGGTCGAGTAATTCACCCCTCCACTTT | CASRWSSNSPLHF | many | TRBJ1-6 | TRBV12-3/TRBV12-4 | - | 13
TGTGCCAGTAGCCCCGTGCCACGCAACGAGCAGTACTTC | CASSPVPRNEQYF | - | TRBJ2-7 | TRBV19 | - | 13
TGCAGTGCTAGGGATATAGACAACTCCTACGAGCAGTACTTC | CSARDIDNSYEQYF | - | TRBJ2-7 | TRBV20-1 | - | 14
TGTGCCACCAGTGATTTCCGGGCCTACTCCTACAATGAGCAGTTCTTC | CATSDFRAYSYNEQFF | few | TRBJ2-1 | TRBV24-1 | - | 16
TGTGCCAGCTCACCCCAAACGCCGGGAGGCTACACCTTC | CASSPQTPGGYTF | once | TRBJ1-2 | TRBV18 | - | 13
TGTGCCAGCAGGGGGACTGTTCGGGGCGAGCAGTACTTC | CASRGTVRGEQYF | many | TRBJ2-7 | TRBV2 | - | 13
TGCAGTGCTAGAGATTTTCAGCGAGAATCGGGGGAGCAGTACTTC | CSARDFQRESGEQYF | - | TRBJ2-7 | TRBV20-1 | - | 15
TGTGCCAGCAGTACCAAGACTAGCGGGGGAACCTACGAGCAGTACTTC | CASSTKTSGGTYEQYF | many | TRBJ2-7 | TRBV6-1 | TRBD2 | 16
TGTGCCAGCAGTCGCCAGTACGAGCAGTACTTC | CASSRQYEQYF | - | TRBJ2-7 | TRBV2 | - | 11
TGTGCCAGCAGCTTAATGTGGGCAGGGTCTGGGGCCAACGTCCTGACTTTC | CASSLMWAGSGANVLTF | - | TRBJ2-6 | TRBV7-3 | - | 17
TGTGCCAGCAGCCCCAGCGGGAGCCGTATGAATGAGCAGTTCTTC | CASSPSGSRMNEQFF | many | TRBJ2-1 | TRBV9 | TRBD2 | 15
TGTGCCAGTAGTATAGGACGACAGCGCAATCAGCCCCAGCATTTT | CASSIGRQRNQPQHF | - | TRBJ1-5 | TRBV19 | - | 15
TGTGCCAGCAGCCCGGGGCTCGCTGGAAACACCATATATTTT | CASSPGLAGNTIYF | - | TRBJ1-3 | TRBV7-2 | - | 14
TGTGCCAGCAGCTTTCGCAAGCGGGGGGGCCAAGAGACCCAGTACTTC | CASSFRKRGGQETQYF | - | TRBJ2-5 | TRBV7-9 | TRBD2 | 16
TGTGCCAGTAGTATAGGTCTGGACAGACGCACAGATACGCAGTATTTT | CASSIGLDRRTDTQYF | - | TRBJ2-3 | TRBV19 | - | 16
TGTGCCAGCAGCGTAGCTGGGGAACGAACCGGGGAGCTGTTTTTT | CASSVAGERTGELFF | - | TRBJ2-2 | TRBV9 | - | 15
TGCAGCGTTGAAGTGGGGACGCAGTTCTTC | CSVEVGTQFF | - | TRBJ2-1 | TRBV29-1 | - | 10
TGTGCCAGTAGAACAACAGGCGGCTCACCCCTCCACTTT | CASRTTGGSPLHF | - | TRBJ1-6 | TRBV19 | - | 13
TGTGCCAGTAGTGAGCATACGGGCGCGGGGGGCTACACCTTC | CASSEHTGAGGYTF | - | TRBJ1-2 | TRBV19 | - | 14
TGTGCCAGCAGCCCGCGGCCCCGGGGACTCTACGAGCAGTACTTC | CASSPRPRGLYEQYF | - | TRBJ2-7 | TRBV5-6 | - | 15